These 23 T cell receptor beta chains share one sample of origin, sequenced in a study of OX40 agonist ivuxolimab in advanced cancers. Libraries came from the immunoSEQ multiplex PCR assay. The source is immuneACCESS, and TCRdb retained only in-frame sequences with V and J called. Part of the clones is not carried over; for the studies checked, unresolved V genes explain less than half of this, and the remainder is unexplained. The sample records more than 65,000 clones, about nine tenths of which are singletons. Around 0.97% of the sample comes from the top ten. The sequences come from CD4+ or CD8+ T cells sorted from blood, collected in a trial of the OX40 agonist ivuxolimab. These receptors all come from an adult with an advanced solid tumor such as melanoma, head and neck, liver or kidney cancer.

The CDR3 nucleotides read TGTGCCAGCAGTGAATCCTACGAGCAGTACTTC. This sequence encodes CASSESYEQYF. V is TRBV6-1 and J is TRBJ2-7; D remains ambiguous. The V gene lost 2 bases and the J gene lost 1 base, with 0 bases spanning the gap. The CDR3 has 11 residues. Germline V gives CDR1 MNHNS, CDR2 SASEGT.

This chain connects TRBV4-1 to TRBJ2-2; TRBD2 agrees at 8 bases. The CDR3 spans 15 residues. CDR1 is MGHRA and CDR2 is YSYEKL in the germline V gene. V lost 8 bases to trimming and J lost 3 bases; unmatched junction nucleotides: 8. This CDR3 reads CASHPIGRDTGELFF. The CDR3 nucleotides are TGCGCCAGCCACCCTATCGGGAGGGACACCGGGGAGCTGTTTTTT.

Turning to this clone: This sample includes further DNA sequences coding for the same CDR3. The chain has TRBV6-5 and TRBJ2-7; 9 bases fit TRBD1. Germline trimming cut 6 bases from V and 6 bases from J; bases unmatched to any gene: 6. This CDR3 has 13 residues. Germline-derived CDR1 and CDR2 are MNHEY and SVGAGI. CDR3 bases: TGTGCCAGCAGCCGGGGACAGGGCGGCGAGCAGTACTTC. Encoded protein: CASSRGQGGEQYF.

V is TRBV7-9 and J is TRBJ2-5; D uncertain. CDR3 size: 12 residues. In germline, CDR1 is SEHNR, CDR2 FQNEAQ (reference sequence). Trimming took off 2 bases at V and 5 bases at J, with 6 bases between the two ends. This chain's CDR3 is CASSLIGETQYF. CDR3 coding DNA: TGTGCCAGCAGCTTAATCGGCGAGACCCAGTACTTC.

J is TRBJ1-2 and V is TRBV28; D perhaps matches TRBD1 (6 bases). Germline V gives CDR1 MDHEN, CDR2 SYDVKM. The CDR3 loop spans 14 amino acids. The V end lost 8 bases, the J end lost 7 bases, and 20 bases lay between the germline ends. CDR3 sequence: CASYRRGRGAGYTF. The CDR3 coding sequence is TGTGCCAGCTATCGACGAGGCAGGGGTGCTGGCTACACCTTC.

The chain links TRBV5-1 to TRBJ1-3; unclear D gene. Looked up from germline, CDR1 is SGHRS and CDR2 is YFSETQ. The length of the CDR3 is 13 residues. The V gene lost 4 bases and the J gene lost 0 bases, with 5 bases spanning the gap. The CDR3 region is CASSLHSGNTIYF. The CDR3 nucleotides are TGCGCCAGCAGCCTCCACTCTGGAAACACCATATATTTT.

The rearrangement joins TRBV7-2 to TRBJ2-1; TRBD2 aligns across 11 bases. Germline V CDR1 and CDR2: SGHTA, FQGNSA. V gave up 7 bases and J gave up 10 bases; unmatched junction bases: 9. This CDR3 is 14 amino acids long. The CDR3 protein is CASTPLAGVNEQFF. CDR3 DNA: TGTGCCAGCACCCCACTAGCGGGGGTTAACGAGCAGTTCTTC.

This clone was counted between two and nine times. This chain joins TRBV10-3 and TRBJ2-3; D may correspond to TRBD1 or TRBD2 (6 bases each). CDR1 and CDR2 (germline): ENHRY, SYGVKD. V lost 6 bases, J lost 10 bases, and 14 bases lay in between. This CDR3 is built from 12 residues. In DNA form, the CDR3 reads TGTGCCATCAGACCCTCGGGGGCCTCGCAGTATTTT. It translates to CAIRPSGASQYF.

This clone was counted between two and nine times. This chain links TRBV25-1 with TRBJ2-5; TRBD1 is a possible D gene (5 bases). V shed 5 bases and J shed 4 bases, with 17 bases lying between them. Germline loops: CDR1 MGHDK, CDR2 SYGVNS. The CDR3 has 15 amino acids. CDR3 nucleotide sequence: TGTGCCAGCAGTTTGCAGTCGCGCCAGGGAGAGACCCAGTACTTC. This encodes CASSLQSRQGETQYF.

The rearrangement joins TRBV7-9 to TRBJ2-5; D unclear. The germline CDR1 and CDR2 sequences are SEHNR and FQNEAQ (reference sequence). There are 11 residues in the CDR3. Trimming removed 4 bases at V and 3 bases at J, with 3 bases between. The CDR3 sequence: CASSSEETQYF. The CDR3 DNA sequence: TGTGCCAGCAGCTCAGAAGAGACCCAGTACTTC.

V and J are TRBV13 and TRBJ2-5; TRBD1 agrees at 12 bases. The CDR3 runs 16 residues. Germline lookup yields CDR1 PRHDT and CDR2 FYEKMQ (reference sequence). Trimming at V came to 4 bases and at J to 5 bases, leaving 8 bases not matched to a gene. The DNA of the CDR3 is TGTGCCAGCAGCTCCCTGGGACAGGGGGCGGGGGAGACCCAGTACTTC. This translates into CASSSLGQGAGETQYF.

This chain uses TRBV29-1 with TRBJ2-3; 12 bases match TRBD2. From germline, CDR1 is SQVTM and CDR2 ANQGSEA. The CDR3 is made up of 14 amino acids. J was trimmed by 7 bases and V by 4 bases; bases with no gene match: 6. CDR3 DNA sequence: TGCAGCGTTGCTCTAGCGGGGGGGCGATATACGCAGTATTTT. Protein: CSVALAGGRYTQYF.

The chain is built from TRBV28 and TRBJ2-7; D uncertain. The CDR3 length is 12 residues. From germline, CDR1 is MDHEN and CDR2 SYDVKM. Between the trimmed V and J ends, which lost 2 bases and 7 bases, there was a span of 9 bases. CDR3: CASSLTPLEQYF. CDR3 nucleotide sequence: TGTGCCAGCAGTTTAACCCCATTGGAGCAGTACTTC.

The chain is built from TRBV6-1 and TRBJ1-5, with D possibly matching TRBD1 (5 bases). Trimming stripped 9 bases from V and 3 bases from J, with 15 bases between. CDR1 MNHNS and CDR2 SASEGT come from the germline V gene. This CDR3 contains 14 residues. CDR3 nucleotide sequence: TGTGCCAGTAGTAGTGTAGGGGTCAATCAGCCCCAGCATTTT. This gives the protein CASSSVGVNQPQHF.

This chain connects TRBV11-3 to TRBJ2-7, with D perhaps matching TRBD1 (6 bases). Germline CDR1 SGHNT, CDR2 YENEEA. This CDR3 region has 14 residues. The V end was cut by 4 bases, the J end by 2 bases, with 12 bases between. CDR3 sequence: CASSSPGAPYEQYF. In DNA form, the CDR3 reads TGTGCCAGCAGCTCTCCAGGGGCTCCCTACGAGCAGTACTTC.

The chain combines TRBV10-3 with TRBJ2-2; TRBD2 aligns across 11 bases. The length of the CDR3 is 17 residues. Germline V lookup: CDR1 ENHRY, CDR2 SYGVKD. V dropped 4 bases and J dropped 1; count of bases not matched to a gene: 5. CDR3 DNA sequence: TGTGCCATCAGTGGTCCCGGGACTAGCGGGAACACCGGGGAGCTGTTTTTT. Its translation: CAISGPGTSGNTGELFF.

The chain uses TRBV5-8 and TRBJ2-3; weak D call: TRBD2 (6 bases). The length of the CDR3 is 15 residues. Trimming took 0 bases from V and 5 from J, leaving 13 bases between them. Germline CDR1 and CDR2: SGHTS and YDEGEE. The CDR3 nucleotides read TGTGCCAGCAGCTTGGCGTCCGGGGGAAAAGATACGCAGTATTTT. The encoded protein is CASSLASGGKDTQYF.

This rearrangement joins TRBV4-3 to TRBJ2-7, with 13 bases aligning to TRBD2. CDR3 length: 18 amino acids. The germline V gene encodes CDR1 LGHNA and CDR2 YSLEER. J gave up 1 base and V 0 bases, and 6 bases lay outside the gene matches. DNA for the CDR3: TGCGCCAGCAGCCAAGATACTAGCGGGGGGGCACCGTCCTACGAGCAGTACTTC. Translating it yields CASSQDTSGGAPSYEQYF.

This rearrangement joins TRBV29-1 to TRBJ2-7; D may correspond to TRBD1 or TRBD2 (5 bases each). CDR3 size: 16 residues. The ends were cut back, 4 bases at V and 6 bases at J, with 25 bases in the middle. Germline CDR1 and CDR2: SQVTM and ANQGSEA. The CDR3 protein is CSVGALEGKESSEQYF. CDR3 in DNA: TGCAGCGTTGGGGCTCTAGAGGGGAAGGAGTCATCCGAGCAGTACTTC.

The chain uses TRBV10-3 and TRBJ2-3, with unresolved D. Germline V gives CDR1 ENHRY, CDR2 SYGVKD. Trimming cost V 3 bases and J 2 bases, with 6 bases left between them. The CDR3 extends over 13 amino acids. As DNA, the CDR3 is TGTGCCATCAGTGACGGTTACACAGATACGCAGTATTTT. Translated, it gives CAISDGYTDTQYF.

The gene calls are TRBV9 and TRBJ1-3; no clear D. The germline V and J ends were trimmed by 0 bases and 4 bases, with 11 bases remaining between them. Germline V gene sequence: CDR1 SGDLS, CDR2 YYNGEE. This CDR3 spans 15 amino acids. This chain's CDR3 is CASSVGMGYGNTIYF. The CDR3 nucleotides read TGTGCCAGCAGCGTAGGAATGGGCTACGGAAACACCATATATTTT.

The chain employs TRBV15 and TRBJ2-1; 10 bases line up with TRBD1. After removal of 4 bases from V and 7 bases from J, the junction contained 7 bases not matched to a gene. Germline V CDR1 and CDR2: LNHNV, YYDKDF (reference sequence). CDR3 length: 15 amino acids. This CDR3 is CATSTRQGAQNEQFF. The CDR3 DNA follows: TGTGCCACCAGCACCCGACAGGGGGCGCAGAATGAGCAGTTCTTC.

The rearrangement joins TRBV6-5 to TRBJ2-4; possibly TRBD1 or TRBD2 for D (6 bases each). V was clipped by 6 bases and J by 6 bases, with 15 bases between them. The CDR3 sequence is 14 residues long. The germline gives CDR1 MNHEY, CDR2 SVGAGI. CDR3 in amino acids: CASRRGAEGNIQYF. The CDR3, as DNA: TGTGCCAGCAGGAGGGGGGCCGAGGGAAACATTCAGTACTTC.